Listed below are T cell receptor beta chains from one sample, sequenced in a study of vaccination and CD4 T cells after COVID-19. The antigens these receptors bind are not known. From the PCR reads, TCRdb called clonotypes with MiXCR, one entry per CDR3 protein. The table shows some 14,000 distinct CDR3 sequences, with around 21% occurring only once. The sequenced sample was cultured CD4+ T cells from blood. The receptors stem from a human donor with COVID-19. The CDR3 runs from the conserved cysteine through the conserved F or W. The D gene is left open where the match is weak. Clone size appears in some rows only: once, few, many, or a class for an expanded clone.

J gene	D gene	V gene	clone size	CDR3 DNA	CDR3 protein
TRBJ1-1	TRBD1	TRBV20-1	medium-sized	TGCAGTGCACGCCTCGACAGGGGGTCGATGAACACTGAAGCTTTCTTT	CSARLDRGSMNTEAFF
TRBJ2-5	NA	TRBV23-1	NA	TGCGCCAGGGGGCGCAAATTACAAGAGACCCAGTACTTC	CARGRKLQETQYF
TRBJ2-1	NA	TRBV6-1	few	TGTGCCAGCAGCAACGATGGGTATGAGCAGTTCTTC	CASSNDGYEQFF
TRBJ1-2	TRBD1	TRBV7-6	NA	TGTGCCAGCAGCTGTCCCCCGGGACAGGGGTTCAGGTATGGCTACACCTTC	CASSCPPGQGFRYGYTF
TRBJ2-3	TRBD2	TRBV20-1	NA	TGCAGTGCTGGAGCGGGGGGGAGGTACACAGATACGCAGTATTTT	CSAGAGGRYTDTQYF
TRBJ2-7	TRBD1	TRBV18	NA	TGTGCCAGCTCACCAGGGACAGGGGTCTACGAGCAGTACTTC	CASSPGTGVYEQYF
TRBJ2-5	NA	TRBV7-8	NA	TGTGCCAGCAGCGCCCGGGAGAGTCACCAAGAGACCCAGTACTTC	CASSARESHQETQYF
TRBJ1-2	NA	TRBV7-2	NA	TGTGCCAGCAGCGTACAGGGCGGTAGTTTTCTCTATGGCTACGCCTTC	CASSVQGGSFLYGYAF
TRBJ2-3	NA	TRBV7-6	few	TGTGCCAGCAGCTTACCTACAAGCACAGATACGCAGTATTTT	CASSLPTSTDTQYF
TRBJ2-1	NA	TRBV18	NA	TGTGCCAGCTCACCACCGTCGCAGGGGGGGAATGAGCAGTTCTTC	CASSPPSQGGNEQFF
TRBJ2-7	NA	TRBV9	NA	TGTGCCAGCAGCGTAGGAACGCAGGGCTGGGAGCAGTACTTC	CASSVGTQGWEQYF
TRBJ2-7	TRBD2	TRBV5-1	NA	TGCGCCAGCAGTCATCAGGGGACTAGCGGTTACTACGAGCAGTACTTC	CASSHQGTSGYYEQYF
TRBJ2-3	TRBD2	TRBV10-3	medium-sized	TGTGCCATCACGGGACTAGGCACCACAGATACGCAGTATTTT	CAITGLGTTDTQYF
TRBJ2-5	TRBD2	TRBV6-5	few	TGTGCCAGCAGTTTAGGACTAGCGGGGGGGCGGGTAGGAGAGACCCAGTACTTC	CASSLGLAGGRVGETQYF
TRBJ2-2	NA	TRBV19	NA	TGTGCCAGTAGCCTTATCTTTAGAAGGAACACCGGGGAGCTGTTTTTT	CASSLIFRRNTGELFF
TRBJ1-2	NA	TRBV29-1	medium-sized	TGCAGCGTTGTCGGTCTGGGGCTATACTATGGCTACACCTTC	CSVVGLGLYYGYTF
TRBJ1-5	TRBD1	TRBV6-1	medium-sized	TGTGCCAGCAGCGACAGGGTTCAGCCCCAGCATTTT	CASSDRVQPQHF
TRBJ1-6	NA	TRBV5-1	NA	TGCGCCAGCAGCCTATGGCGACCGCCTCGGGATAATTCACCCCTCCACTTT	CASSLWRPPRDNSPLHF
TRBJ1-2	NA	TRBV6-1	few	TGTGCCAGCACCGGGGGCAACTATGGCTACACCTTC	CASTGGNYGYTF
TRBJ2-5	TRBD2	TRBV6-5	few	TGTGCCAGCAGTTATACCGAAGGAGCGGGGACGGAGACCCAGTACTTC	CASSYTEGAGTETQYF
TRBJ1-2	TRBD1	TRBV7-2	NA	TGTGCCAGCAGCCCCCGGGGCAGGGGGTACGAGAGAGGCTACACCTTC	CASSPRGRGYERGYTF
TRBJ2-3	NA	TRBV5-4	NA	TGTGCCAGCAGCTTTACGGGGAGCACAGATACGCAGTATTTT	CASSFTGSTDTQYF
TRBJ2-2	TRBD1	TRBV6-2/TRBV6-3	few	TGTGCCAGCAGACAGACCGACAGGGGGCCCGGACGGGGCACCGGGGAGCTGTTTTTT	CASRQTDRGPGRGTGELFF